Presented here are 15 T cell receptor beta chains from one specimen sequenced in a study of identical twins. From the 5' RACE reads, TCRdb called clonotypes with MiXCR, one entry per CDR3 protein. Altogether 1.5 million to 2 million distinct CDR3 sequences are present, under 35% being singletons, with the ten largest covering over 0.25%. Sequencing used cord blood. The receptors derive from a newborn girl in good health.

With respect to this clonotype: One end of the junction fails to match germline, which may point to a read error. The chain carries TRBV3-1 and TRBJ1-1; D is undetermined. Germline CDR1 LGHDT, CDR2 YNNKEL (reference sequence). The CDR3 totals 14 residues. The CDR3 DNA reads as TGTGCCAGCAGCCCTCTGGGCGGGAACCCTGAAGCTTTCTTT. Its translation is CASSPLGGNPEAFF.

On this clonotype: The junction shows a germline mismatch at one end, possibly a read error. The chain links TRBV5-1 to TRBJ1-1; perhaps TRBD1 as D (6 bases). Germline V lookup: CDR1 SGHRS, CDR2 YFSETQ. The CDR3 extends over 13 amino acids. The CDR3 is CASSLVGGTAAFF. CDR3 bases: TGCGCCAGCAGCTTAGTAGGGGGAACTGCAGCTTTCTTT.

This clonotype has more than one count but fewer than ten. This chain uses TRBV10-3 with TRBJ2-5; D is undetermined. The end of the DNA aligns better with TRBJ2-7, so the J call may be wrong. CDR3 length: 14 residues. Germline V CDR1 and CDR2: ENHRY, SYGVKD. CDR3 bases: TGTGCCATCAGCAAAGCGACGAGCCTGGGCGAGCAGTACTTC. Protein product: CAISKATSLGEQYF.

This chain links TRBV20-1 with TRBJ1-1, with D possibly TRBD1 on 6 matching bases. Trimming pared 6 bases from V and 1 base from J, leaving 15 bases between. The germline CDR1 and CDR2 sequences are DFQATT and SNEGSKA (reference sequence). The CDR3 has 14 residues. The CDR3 loop reads CSAGGGAGNTEAFF. The CDR3 coding sequence is TGCAGTGCCGGAGGGGGGGCTGGGAACACTGAAGCTTTCTTT.

This clonotype was observed a few times. The chain links TRBV12-3 or TRBV12-4 to TRBJ2-1; unclear D gene. The V gene lost 9 bases and the J gene lost 0 bases, with 15 bases spanning the gap. CDR3 length equals 15 residues. DNA for the CDR3: TGTGCCAGTCATGGACGCCGGAGCTCCTACAATGAGCAGTTCTTC. It is translated as CASHGRRSSYNEQFF.

V usage is TRBV12-3 or TRBV12-4 and J usage is TRBJ1-3, with D hard to call. Trimming shortened V by 7 bases and J by 0 bases, and 7 bases separated the two germline ends. This CDR3 comprises 13 residues. CDR3 coding DNA: TGTGCCAGCACCCTTTACTCTGGAAACACCATATATTTT. It encodes CASTLYSGNTIYF.

Notes on this clonotype: Since a much larger clone is just one base distant, this may be a read error. This chain joins TRBV10-3 and TRBJ2-3, with D perhaps assigned TRBD1 or TRBD2 (6 bases each). This CDR3 has 13 amino acids. Germline assignment: CDR1 ENHRY and CDR2 SYGVKD. The CDR3 protein is CAATGRLPDTHYF. Written as DNA, the CDR3 is TGTGCCGCAACAGGGAGGTTGCCAGATACGCACTATTTT.

The CDR3 DNA follows: TGTGCCAGCAGCACTTCTGGACTAGCGCCGAGCACAGATACGCAGTATTTT. It yields the protein CASSTSGLAPSTDTQYF. V gene TRBV5-4 combines with J gene TRBJ2-3; 9 bases fit TRBD2. Unmatched junction bases numbered 9, after V lost 4 bases and J lost 0 bases. In germline, CDR1 is SGHNT, CDR2 YYREEE (reference sequence). The CDR3 runs 17 residues.

This clonotype occurred a few times. This sequence joins TRBV9 and TRBJ2-1; 8 nucleotides agree with TRBD2. Germline values: CDR1 SGDLS, CDR2 YYNGEE. The junction had 3 bases not matched to a gene; V was cut back by 1 base and J by 0 bases. The CDR3 contains 16 residues. The CDR3 sequence: CASSVTGTSSYNEQFF. DNA for the CDR3: TGTGCCAGCAGCGTAACCGGGACTAGCTCCTACAATGAGCAGTTCTTC.

The genes are TRBV20-1 and TRBJ1-6; TRBD1 matches 7 bases. The CDR3 consists of 12 residues. With 7 bases clipped from V and 8 bases from J, the junction kept 5 bases outside the gene matches. Germline loops: CDR1 DFQATT, CDR2 SNEGSKA (reference sequence). The CDR3 here is CSGGQSDSPLHF. As DNA, the CDR3 is TGCAGTGGGGGACAGTCAGATTCACCCCTCCACTTT.

V and J are TRBV29-1 and TRBJ2-1; tentatively, D is TRBD2 (6 bases). Germline V gene sequence: CDR1 SQVTM, CDR2 ANQGSEA. This CDR3 has 15 amino acids. The germline V and J ends were trimmed by 5 bases and 5 bases, with 19 bases remaining between them. The CDR3 coding sequence is TGCAGCGTTAAACCGAGAGGATTAGCGGACAATGAGCAGTTCTTC. Its translation: CSVKPRGLADNEQFF.

The chain recombines TRBV28 with TRBJ2-1, with 9 bases lining up with TRBD2. The CDR3 sequence is 16 residues long. The germline gives CDR1 MDHEN, CDR2 SYDVKM. V dropped 5 bases and J dropped 8; count of bases not matched to a gene: 13. As DNA, the CDR3 is TGTGCCAGCAGTATAGCGGGAGCCTATAAAAAGGATGAGCAGTTCTTC. Translating gives CASSIAGAYKKDEQFF. The full variable domain, with the rest looked up from reference TRBV28 and TRBJ2-1, is DVKVTQSSRYLVKRTGEKVFLECVQDMDHENMFWYRQDPGLGLRLIYFSYDVKMKEKGDIPEGYSVSREKKERFSLILESASTNQTSMYLCASSIAGAYKKDEQFFGPGTRLTVL.

This clonotype was recorded a few times. The rearrangement links TRBV7-2 to TRBJ2-1; the D gene is possibly TRBD1 (5 bases). The V gene's germline CDR1 is SGHTA and CDR2 FQGNSA. The CDR3 totals 18 residues. V was shortened by 5 bases and J by 1 base, with 21 bases between the two germline ends. For the CDR3, the DNA is TGTGCCAGCAGCCAGAGACCAGGGTTGGCCCTATCCTACAATGAGCAGTTCTTC. Protein sequence: CASSQRPGLALSYNEQFF. The full variable domain, rest sourced from reference TRBV7-2 and TRBJ2-1, is GAGVSQSPSNKVTEKGKDVELRCDPISGHTALYWYRQSLGQGLEFLIYFQGNSAPDKSGLPSDRFSAERTGGSVSTLTIQRTQQEDSAVYLCASSQRPGLALSYNEQFFGPGTRLTVL.

This clonotype came up many times. The CDR3 sequence: CASSSMGGYTF. In DNA form, the CDR3 reads TGTGCCAGCAGCTCGATGGGGGGCTACACCTTC. V gene TRBV7-2 combines with J gene TRBJ1-2; no definite D call. Trimming shortened V by 4 bases and J by 8 bases, and 8 bases separated the two germline ends. Per germline, CDR1 SGHTA and CDR2 FQGNSA. The CDR3 has 11 residues.

This clonotype was counted only a few times. The V gene is TRBV3-1, the J gene TRBJ2-3; D assignment may be TRBD1 or TRBD2 (6 bases each). Trimming removed 4 bases at V and 0 bases at J, with 29 bases between. Germline-derived CDR1 and CDR2 are LGHDT and YNNKEL (reference sequence). The length of the CDR3 is 21 residues. CDR3: CASSLSRRVVVGGSSTDTQYF. The DNA of the CDR3 is TGTGCCAGCAGCCTCTCAAGGAGGGTAGTTGTGGGGGGCTCTAGCACAGATACGCAGTATTTT.